Each of the 29 T cell receptor beta chains below was sequenced from the same sample in a study of CD8 T cells in ankylosing spondylitis. TCRdb analysed the 5' RACE reads with MiXCR anew, one entry per CDR3 protein. The table has 200,000 to 250,000 distinct CDR3 sequences, about 10% seen once; the top ten hold 6% to 8%. Sequenced input: blood, either unsorted or a sorted T cell fraction (not recorded which). Source of these receptors: a male donor with ankylosing spondylitis or in good health (not recorded which).

This clonotype occurred many times. The CDR3 region has the DNA TGTGCCAGCAGCACGGCGGACGGGACCTACGAGCAGTACTTC. This translates into CASSTADGTYEQYF. V and J are TRBV7-9 and TRBJ2-7, with a possible D match to TRBD2 (5 bases). The ends were cut back, 5 bases at V and 2 bases at J, with 13 bases in the middle. There are 14 residues in the CDR3. Germline-derived CDR1 and CDR2 are SEHNR and FQNEAQ (reference sequence).

This clonotype has at least ten counts. The V gene is TRBV20-1, the J gene TRBJ2-2; D remains ambiguous. Germline lookup yields CDR1 DFQATT and CDR2 SNEGSKA (reference sequence). V shed 3 bases and J shed 7 bases, with 21 bases lying between them. This CDR3 contains 16 residues. The CDR3 here is CSARPIVYTFDGELFF. In DNA form, the CDR3 reads TGCAGTGCTAGGCCGATCGTTTACACCTTTGACGGGGAGCTGTTTTTT.

This clonotype was detected many times. This chain joins TRBV11-2 and TRBJ2-3; 7 bases line up with TRBD1. Germline trimming cut 5 bases from V and 5 bases from J; bases unmatched to any gene: 7. This CDR3 contains 14 residues. Germline V gene lookup returns CDR1 SGHAT and CDR2 FQNNGV. As DNA, the CDR3 is TGTGCCAGCAGCCCCGAGGGGGCGGGAGATACGCAGTATTTT. This encodes CASSPEGAGDTQYF.

This clonotype was observed at least ten times. The chain couples TRBV20-1 to TRBJ2-5, with TRBD2 matching 9 bases. Germline V gene lookup returns CDR1 DFQATT and CDR2 SNEGSKA (reference sequence). The V segment lost 6 bases and the J segment 4 bases; nucleotides outside the gene matches: 12. This CDR3 region has 15 residues. The CDR3 DNA reads as TGCAGTGCGGAAAATAGCGGGAGTCAGGGAGAGACCCAGTACTTC. Amino acids: CSAENSGSQGETQYF.

In its sample, this clonotype was seen a few times. The gene calls are TRBV5-1 and TRBJ1-1, with 7 bases lining up with TRBD1. CDR3 length: 14 amino acids. The junction had 12 bases not matched to a gene; V was cut back by 5 bases and J by 8 bases. Per the germline V gene, CDR1 is SGHRS and CDR2 is YFSETQ. CDR3 amino acids: CASRDTGTQGEAFF. CDR3 sequence (DNA): TGCGCCAGCAGGGACACCGGGACACAGGGGGAAGCTTTCTTT.

This clonotype appeared many times. The chain combines TRBV21-1 with TRBJ1-4; the table names TRBD1, a call not compared with the DNA. TRBV21-1 is reported as a pseudogene. This CDR3 has 10 residues. CDR3 DNA: TGTGCCAGCAACCCGGGAAACACCCTTTTT. As protein: CASNPGNTLF.

This clonotype appeared many times. This chain uses TRBV5-1 with TRBJ2-7, with D unclear. The CDR3 has 16 amino acids. V shed 0 bases and J shed 0 bases, with 13 bases lying between them. Germline CDR1 and CDR2: SGHRS and YFSETQ. CDR3 residues: CASSLEIEEHSYEQYF. CDR3 DNA sequence: TGCGCCAGCAGCTTGGAGATTGAGGAGCACTCCTACGAGCAGTACTTC.

Ten or more counts support this clonotype. The rearrangement links TRBV20-1 to TRBJ1-1; tentatively, D is TRBD1 (5 bases). The CDR3 consists of 12 residues. The V end lost 6 bases, the J end lost 6 bases, and 14 bases lay between the germline ends. CDR1 DFQATT and CDR2 SNEGSKA come from the germline V gene (reference sequence). The CDR3 DNA sequence: TGCAGTGCCCCAGGGTCCGGCGCTGAAGCTTTCTTT. It specifies CSAPGSGAEAFF.

This clonotype was detected ten times or more. The V call is TRBV7-8, the J call TRBJ2-3; a possible D gene is TRBD1 (5 bases). The ends were cut back, 5 bases at V and 5 bases at J, with 17 bases in the middle. Germline CDR1 is SGHVS and CDR2 is FQNEAQ. This CDR3 is built from 15 residues. CDR3: CASSNEPSGRDTQYF. CDR3 sequence (DNA): TGTGCCAGCAGCAATGAACCCTCAGGGCGAGATACGCAGTATTTT.

The chain uses TRBV20-1 and TRBJ2-1; D possibly uses TRBD1 or TRBD2 (6 bases each). Germline lookup yields CDR1 DFQATT and CDR2 SNEGSKA (reference sequence). CDR3 length: 13 amino acids. As DNA, the CDR3 is TGCAGCTGGCCGGGGGCAAACATCAATGAGCAGTTCTTC. Protein: CSWPGANINEQFF.

This clonotype was counted many times. The rearrangement links TRBV5-1 to TRBJ2-4, with D perhaps TRBD1 (6 bases). The CDR3 sequence is 14 residues long. Germline-derived CDR1 and CDR2 are SGHRS and YFSETQ. Trimming left V 0 bases short and J 8 bases short, with 12 bases between. The CDR3: CASSLGHRVDIQYF. The CDR3 DNA reads TGCGCCAGCAGCTTGGGACACAGGGTAGACATTCAGTACTTC. Together with reference TRBV5-1 and TRBJ2-4, the CDR3 gives the full variable domain: KAGVTQTPRYLIKTRGQQVTLSCSPISGHRSVSWYQQTPGQGLQFLFEYFSETQRNKGNFPGRFSGRQFSNSRSEMNVSTLELGDSALYLCASSLGHRVDIQYFGAGTRLSVL.

This clonotype was seen many times. The chain employs TRBV20-1 and TRBJ2-2, with 8 nucleotides matching TRBD1. Germline CDR1 is DFQATT and CDR2 is SNEGSKA (reference sequence). The length of the CDR3 is 14 residues. With V trimmed by 5 bases and J by 7 bases, 9 bases remained unmatched. The CDR3 reads CSARLTGAGGELFF. For the CDR3, the DNA is TGCAGTGCTCGTCTGACAGGGGCGGGCGGGGAGCTGTTTTTT.

This rearrangement joins TRBV28 to TRBJ2-1; TRBD2 matches at 7 bases. Germline V gene data show CDR1 as MDHEN and CDR2 as SYDVKM. The V segment lost 6 bases and the J segment 9 bases; nucleotides outside the gene matches: 5. The CDR3 loop spans 12 amino acids. The CDR3 nucleotides read TGTGCCAGCAGAACGGGAGGAGTTGAGCAGTTCTTC. Protein product: CASRTGGVEQFF.

This clonotype showed up many times. The chain combines TRBV20-1 with TRBJ2-5, with TRBD2 matching 9 bases. Looked up from germline, CDR1 is DFQATT and CDR2 is SNEGSKA (reference sequence). V lost 5 bases and J lost 5; bases outside the gene matches: 12. This CDR3 region has 15 residues. The CDR3 loop is CSAHSGLATVETQYF. CDR3 DNA: TGCAGTGCTCACTCTGGACTAGCGACTGTGGAGACCCAGTACTTC.

The table lists this clonotype with many counts. The chain couples TRBV5-1 to TRBJ2-7; the match to TRBD1 covers 11 bases. The CDR3 extends over 15 amino acids. The V gene's germline CDR1 is SGHRS and CDR2 YFSETQ. Unmatched junction bases numbered 4, after V lost 4 bases and J lost 1 base. CDR3 sequence reads: CASSPGTGGSYEQYF. For the CDR3, the DNA is TGCGCCAGCAGCCCCGGGACAGGGGGATCCTACGAGCAGTACTTC.

The chain has TRBV5-8 and TRBJ1-3, with D possibly matching TRBD1 (5 bases). This CDR3 spans 13 amino acids. CDR1 and CDR2 (germline): SGHTS, YDEGEE. With 4 bases removed from V and 4 bases from J, the gap between germline ends came to 9 bases. This CDR3 is CASSRDVGNTIYF. CDR3 DNA: TGTGCCAGCAGCCGGGACGTCGGAAACACCATATATTTT.

This clonotype showed up many times. The DNA for the CDR3 is TGTGCCAGCAGCTTATTCCCTGCAGGGACCTCTCCTGAGCAGTTCTTC. Its translation: CASSLFPAGTSPEQFF. The chain couples TRBV7-6 to TRBJ2-1; D tentatively reads TRBD1 or TRBD2 (5 bases each). V lost 2 bases and J lost 9, with 20 bases in between. Germline lookup yields CDR1 SGHVS and CDR2 FNYEAQ. The CDR3 runs to 16 residues. The complete variable domain, with remaining parts taken from reference TRBV7-6 and TRBJ2-1, reads GAGVSQSPRYKVTKRGQDVALRCDPISGHVSLYWYRQALGQGPEFLTYFNYEAQQDKSGLPNDRFSAERPEGSISTLTIQRTEQRDSAMYRCASSLFPAGTSPEQFFGPGTRLTVL.

This clonotype was recorded at least ten times. The rearrangement links TRBV27 to TRBJ2-1, with D tentatively TRBD1 (5 bases). Germline V gene lookup returns CDR1 MNHEY and CDR2 SMNVEV (reference sequence). The CDR3 covers 15 residues. Trimming took 2 bases from V and 2 from J, leaving 10 bases between them. CDR3 DNA sequence: TGTGCCAGCAGTTTAGCAGGGTTTGCCTACAATGAGCAGTTCTTC. It translates to CASSLAGFAYNEQFF.

At least ten counts were recorded for this clonotype. The J gene is TRBJ1-3, the V gene TRBV5-1, with a possible D match to TRBD1 (6 bases). The CDR3 length is 16 residues. Trimming left V 4 bases short and J 5 bases short, with 19 bases between. The germline gives CDR1 SGHRS, CDR2 YFSETQ. In DNA, the CDR3 is TGCGCCAGCAGCACCACAGGGAGTATGGGTCGAAACACCATATATTTT. Residues: CASSTTGSMGRNTIYF.

The genes are TRBV29-1 and TRBJ2-5; D gene unclear. Trimming cost V 6 bases and J 2 bases, with 13 bases left between them. CDR1 and CDR2 (germline): SQVTM, ANQGSEA. The CDR3 extends over 13 amino acids. The CDR3 region has the DNA TGCAGCGTGGCACATGGGGAACAAGAGACCCAGTACTTC. Translated: CSVAHGEQETQYF. Using reference TRBV29-1 and TRBJ2-5 for the parts outside the CDR3, the full variable domain is SAVISQKPSRDICQRGTSLTIQCQVDSQVTMMFWYRQQPGQSLTLIATANQGSEATYESGFVIDKFPISRPNLTFSTLTVSNMSPEDSSIYLCSVAHGEQETQYFGPGTRLLVL.

The chain employs TRBV4-1 and TRBJ1-1; no reliable D call. Germline V gene sequence: CDR1 MGHRA, CDR2 YSYEKL. This CDR3 comprises 15 residues. The V end lost 6 bases, the J end lost 1 base, and 15 bases lay between the germline ends. The CDR3 coding sequence is TGCGCCAGCAGGTACCGGACGGTCCAGAACACTGAAGCTTTCTTT. Translated, it gives CASRYRTVQNTEAFF.

This clonotype was seen repeatedly, ten times or more. This rearrangement joins TRBV15 to TRBJ2-5; D call uncertain. Germline CDR1 is LNHNV and CDR2 is YYDKDF (reference sequence). CDR3 size: 13 residues. V was pared by 0 bases and J by 5 bases, with 7 bases between. The CDR3: CATSRDRAETQYF. The CDR3 nucleotides read TGTGCCACCAGCAGAGATAGGGCGGAGACCCAGTACTTC.

There are many counts of this clonotype. The chain combines TRBV20-1 with TRBJ2-3; D not resolved. This CDR3 region has 13 residues. V was trimmed by 3 bases and J by 5 bases, leaving 12 bases between them. The germline V gene encodes CDR1 DFQATT and CDR2 SNEGSKA (reference sequence). The CDR3 DNA is TGCAGTGCTAGGCTGGGAATAAGAGATACGCAGTATTTT. Its protein product is CSARLGIRDTQYF.

In this sample, this clonotype turned up many times. The rearrangement uses TRBV5-1 and TRBJ2-3; TRBD2 matches 11 bases. Germline V CDR1 and CDR2: SGHRS, YFSETQ. There are 16 residues in the CDR3. V shed 7 bases, J shed 3 bases, and the junction held 10 bases outside the gene matches. CDR3 in DNA: TGCGCCAGCGGAACTGCCGGGACTAGCGGAACAGATACGCAGTATTTT. It translates to CASGTAGTSGTDTQYF.

This clonotype was counted only a few times. CDR3 in amino acids: CASTPTLAGEQFF. The CDR3 bases are TGTGCCAGCACCCCCACCCTAGCAGGCGAGCAGTTCTTC. The gene calls are TRBV6-1 and TRBJ2-1; TRBD2 is a possible D gene (5 bases). The CDR3 is 13 amino acids. Looked up from germline, CDR1 is MNHNS and CDR2 is SASEGT. The V end was cut by 7 bases, the J end by 10 bases, with 17 bases between.

This clonotype appeared a few times. V is TRBV20-1 and J is TRBJ1-2, with a possible D match to TRBD1 (6 bases). CDR3 length: 16 residues. Trimming pared 6 bases from V and 0 bases from J, leaving 20 bases between. Germline V gene lookup returns CDR1 DFQATT and CDR2 SNEGSKA (reference sequence). The CDR3 sequence: CSAGGIGRGTNYGYTF. CDR3 DNA sequence: TGCAGTGCCGGGGGGATCGGGAGGGGGACTAACTATGGCTACACCTTC.

There are a few counts of this clonotype. This chain uses TRBV29-1 with TRBJ2-5; D may be TRBD1 or TRBD2 (5 bases each). The CDR3 is 14 residues long. V lost 6 bases and J lost 5, with 19 bases in between. Looked up from germline, CDR1 is SQVTM and CDR2 is ANQGSEA. In DNA, the CDR3 is TGCAGCGTCCAGGGTTTGGGGACGCGGGAGACCCAGTACTTC. This gives the protein CSVQGLGTRETQYF.

The chain is built from TRBV5-4 and TRBJ2-3; no clear D gene. The V end was cut by 4 bases, the J end by 5 bases, with 11 bases between. Per the germline V gene, CDR1 is SGHNT and CDR2 is YYREEE (reference sequence). The length of the CDR3 is 13 residues. CDR3 region: CASSTKGIDTQYF. The CDR3 region has the DNA TGTGCCAGCAGCACTAAAGGGATAGATACGCAGTATTTT.

This clonotype was observed at least ten times. The rearrangement uses TRBV5-1 and TRBJ2-1, with TRBD2 matching over 10 bases. Germline V gene sequence: CDR1 SGHRS, CDR2 YFSETQ. This CDR3 is built from 17 residues. Losses at the gene ends were 0 bases for V and 3 bases for J; bases not matched to a gene: 6. CDR3 in DNA: TGCGCCAGCAGCTTGGACCCTAGCGGGGGCAACTACAATGAGCAGTTCTTC. Residues: CASSLDPSGGNYNEQFF.